The 5 T cell receptor beta chains below were found in one sample sequenced in a study of CD8 T cells in Susac syndrome. An amount of RNA that ranged from about 0.45 to 1 ug was reverse transcribed with random hexamers. In TCRdb, the immunoSEQ multiplex PCR reads were re-called with MiXCR into one record per CDR3 protein. The sample gives some 180,000 distinct CDR3 sequences, just under 95% of which show up once; 0.099% is in the top ten. The material sequenced was CD4+ T cells from PBMCs. The receptors stem from a human donor with Susac syndrome.

The rearrangement links TRBV7-9 to TRBJ1-4; D remains ambiguous. This CDR3 has 12 amino acids. Looked up from germline, CDR1 is SEHNR and CDR2 is FQNEAQ (reference sequence). Trimming removed 8 bases at V and 5 bases at J, with 9 bases between. CDR3 amino acids: CASRTENEKLFF. DNA for the CDR3: TGTGCCAGCCGAACCGAGAATGAAAAACTGTTTTTT.

The CDR3 nucleotides read TGTGCCAGCAGCTTGAGGGACAGGGTGAACACTGAAGCTTTCTTT. It is translated as CASSLRDRVNTEAFF. The chain has TRBV5-4 and TRBJ1-1; 9 bases line up with TRBD1. This CDR3 region has 15 residues. V lost 1 base to trimming and J lost 0 bases; unmatched junction nucleotides: 1. The V gene's germline CDR1 is SGHNT and CDR2 YYREEE (reference sequence).

The rearrangement uses TRBV13 and TRBJ1-1; D is unclear. This CDR3 comprises 13 residues. Germline loops: CDR1 PRHDT, CDR2 FYEKMQ (reference sequence). The ends were cut back, 2 bases at V and 7 bases at J, with 11 bases in the middle. CDR3 bases: TGTGCCAGCAGCTTAAGGCCCGAGGGTGAAGCTTTCTTT. Amino acids: CASSLRPEGEAFF. The variable domain in full, completed from reference TRBV13 and TRBJ1-1, reads AAGVIQSPRHLIKEKRETATLKCYPIPRHDTVYWYQQGPGQDPQFLISFYEKMQSDKGSIPDRFSAQQFSDYHSELNMSSLELGDSALYFCASSLRPEGEAFFGQGTRLTVV.

The chain combines TRBV3-1 with TRBJ2-2, with D tentatively TRBD2 (7 bases). The CDR3 is made up of 17 amino acids. V was cut by 5 bases and J by 0 bases, with 16 bases left in between. Germline V gene sequence: CDR1 LGHDT, CDR2 YNNKEL (reference sequence). The CDR3 DNA sequence: TGTGCCAGCAGCACAAGTCCGGGGGGCCCGAACACCGGGGAGCTGTTTTTT. Translation: CASSTSPGGPNTGELFF.

CDR3 sequence reads: CSVYGQMNTEAFF. CDR3 sequence (DNA): TGCAGCGTTTATGGACAGATGAACACTGAAGCTTTCTTT. This sequence joins TRBV29-1 and TRBJ1-1; D may be TRBD1 (6 bases). The CDR3 loop spans 13 amino acids. CDR1 and CDR2 from the germline V gene are SQVTM and ANQGSEA. V was clipped by 5 bases and J by 0 bases, with 10 bases between them.